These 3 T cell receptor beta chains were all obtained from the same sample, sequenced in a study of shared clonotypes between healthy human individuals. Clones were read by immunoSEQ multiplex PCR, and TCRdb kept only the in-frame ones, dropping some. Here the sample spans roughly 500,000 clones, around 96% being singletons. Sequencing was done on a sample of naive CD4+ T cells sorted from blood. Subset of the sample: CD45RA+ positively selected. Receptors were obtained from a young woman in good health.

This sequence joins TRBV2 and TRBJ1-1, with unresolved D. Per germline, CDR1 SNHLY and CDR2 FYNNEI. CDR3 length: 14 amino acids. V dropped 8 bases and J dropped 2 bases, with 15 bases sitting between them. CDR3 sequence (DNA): TGTGCCAGCGGAAAGACCTCTCTTAACACTGAAGCTTTCTTT. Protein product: CASGKTSLNTEAFF.

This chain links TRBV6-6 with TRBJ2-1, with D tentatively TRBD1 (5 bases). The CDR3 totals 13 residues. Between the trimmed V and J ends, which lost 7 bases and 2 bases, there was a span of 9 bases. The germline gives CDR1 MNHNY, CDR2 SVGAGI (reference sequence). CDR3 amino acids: CASTGQPYNEQFF. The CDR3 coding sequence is TGTGCCAGCACAGGACAACCCTACAATGAGCAGTTCTTC.

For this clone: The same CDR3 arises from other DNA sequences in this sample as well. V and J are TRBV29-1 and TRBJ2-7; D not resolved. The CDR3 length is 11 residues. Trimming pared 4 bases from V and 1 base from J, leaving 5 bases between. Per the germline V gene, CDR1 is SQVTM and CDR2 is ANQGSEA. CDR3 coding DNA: TGCAGCGTTGTGGGTTCCTACGAGCAGTACTTC. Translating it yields CSVVGSYEQYF.